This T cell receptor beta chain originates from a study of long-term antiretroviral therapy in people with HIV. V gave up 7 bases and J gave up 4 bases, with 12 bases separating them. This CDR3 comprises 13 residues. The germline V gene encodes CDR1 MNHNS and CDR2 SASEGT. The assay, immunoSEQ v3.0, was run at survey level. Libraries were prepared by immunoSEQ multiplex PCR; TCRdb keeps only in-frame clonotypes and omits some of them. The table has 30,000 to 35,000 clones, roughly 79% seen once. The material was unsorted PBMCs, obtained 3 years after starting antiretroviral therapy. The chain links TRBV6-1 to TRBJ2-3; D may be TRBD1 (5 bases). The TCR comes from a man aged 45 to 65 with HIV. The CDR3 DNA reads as TGTGCCAGCACTACAGGTCCAGCAGATACGCAGTATTTT. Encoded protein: CASTTGPADTQYF.